This T cell receptor (beta chain) was obtained from a study of OX40 agonist ivuxolimab in advanced cancers. Turning to the study itself: Patients got intravenous ivuxolimab at 0.01 to 10 mg/kg every 2 weeks. Findings and limits, study-wide: Fewer expanded clones were found on average in CD4+ than in CD8+ T cells. Antigen specificity was not determined for the expanded peripheral T cells.

This clone is categorized as medium-sized. The antigen remains undetermined. Germline V lookup: CDR1 SGHAT, CDR2 FQNNGV. Trimming left V 5 bases short and J 3 bases short, with 16 bases between. The length of the CDR3 is 15 residues. Generated by immunoSEQ multiplex PCR, the TCRdb table keeps only in-frame clones and is missing some. Of about 12,000 clones in the sample, 65% to 75% were seen once. This TCR derives from an adult with an advanced solid tumor such as melanoma, head and neck, liver or kidney cancer. The chain is built from TRBV11-2 and TRBJ1-1; possibly TRBD1 for D (5 bases). The material was CD4+ or CD8+ T cells sorted from blood, obtained in a trial of the OX40 agonist ivuxolimab. The CDR3 region is CASSPARGADTEAFF. CDR3 in DNA: TGTGCCAGCAGCCCCGCAAGGGGAGCGGACACTGAAGCTTTCTTT.